This T cell receptor beta chain was documented in a study of Graves' ophthalmopathy and Graves' hyperthyroidism. CDR1 is SQVTM, CDR2 ANQGSEA, per germline. The CDR3 is 10 residues long. With 4 bases removed from V and 14 bases from J, the gap between germline ends came to 13 bases. None of the included patients had other autoimmune diseases, uncontrolled infections, pregnancy or lactation, as these led to exclusion. The TCR beta CDR3 regions underwent amplification from RNA transcripts. HTBI-primed first-round RT-PCR preceded second-round multiplex PCR. TCRdb reprocessed the multiplex PCR reads via MiXCR and lists one record per CDR3 protein. The table lists hundreds of thousands of distinct CDR3 sequences, roughly 20% of them singletons. At least ten counts were recorded for this clonotype. Its target is not known. Study-level findings and limits: The model achieved about 70% sensitivity and over 72% specificity for ophthalmopathy progression.

The sequenced material came from peripheral blood. This receptor was obtained from a woman under 30 with stable Graves' hyperthyroidism. The J gene is TRBJ2-3, the V gene TRBV29-1; TRBD2 is a possible D gene (5 bases). The CDR3 bases are TGCAGCGTTGTAGAACGGGAACGGTATTTT. This codes for CSVVERERYF.